Shown below are 18 T cell receptor beta chains from a single sample sequenced in a study of memory CD4+ T cells and cytomegalovirus serostatus. The sort gate was single viable CD3+CD4+CD8-CD45RO+ cells for memory CD4+ T cells. Measured with immunoSEQ multiplex PCR; TCRdb has only the in-frame clones, and not every one. The sample contains some 60,000 clones, 70% to 80% of which appear only once. The sample comprised memory CD4+ T cells from blood. The receptors here all came from an adult in good health and CMV-seropositive.

The gene calls are TRBV7-2 and TRBJ1-1; the D is unclear. Deletions cut 3 bases from V and 0 bases from J, with 8 bases between. This CDR3 spans 14 amino acids. The germline gives CDR1 SGHTA, CDR2 FQGNSA. The CDR3 nucleotides are TGTGCCAGCAGCTTGAAGGTTTTGAACACTGAAGCTTTCTTT. Its translation: CASSLKVLNTEAFF.

The gene calls are TRBV5-1 and TRBJ1-2; D possibly corresponds to TRBD1 (5 bases). Trimming took 0 bases from V and 8 from J, leaving 17 bases between them. CDR1 is SGHRS and CDR2 is YFSETQ in the germline V gene. The CDR3 is 15 amino acids. The CDR3: CASSLEQGTVRGYTF. CDR3 DNA: TGCGCCAGCAGCTTGGAGCAGGGAACGGTTCGGGGCTACACCTTC.

J is TRBJ1-3 and V is TRBV11-3, with a tentative D call TRBD1 (5 bases). From germline, CDR1 is SGHNT and CDR2 YENEEA. This CDR3 contains 18 residues. V lost 0 bases, J lost 2 bases, and 17 bases lay in between. CDR3 sequence: CASSLDQGGTGAGNTIYF. The CDR3 DNA follows: TGTGCCAGCAGCTTAGATCAGGGCGGCACAGGAGCTGGAAACACCATATATTTT.

The chain carries TRBV10-3 and TRBJ2-7; 9 bases line up with TRBD2. Trimming removed 2 bases from V and 0 bases from J; junction bases left unmatched: 5. This CDR3 is 16 amino acids long. CDR1 is ENHRY and CDR2 is SYGVKD in the germline V gene. This CDR3 is CAISEGAGGSSYEQYF. The CDR3 coding sequence is TGTGCCATCAGTGAGGGGGCGGGAGGGAGCTCCTACGAGCAGTACTTC.

The chain links TRBV2 to TRBJ2-1; 8 bases match TRBD2. This CDR3 region has 14 residues. Germline trimming cut 4 bases from V and 9 bases from J; bases unmatched to any gene: 8. Germline CDR1 is SNHLY and CDR2 is FYNNEI. The CDR3 nucleotides read TGTGCCAGCAGTGTTGGGACTAGGGTGGGTGAGCAGTTCTTC. It encodes CASSVGTRVGEQFF.

This clone has a handful of counts. The chain has TRBV2 and TRBJ2-5, with D unclear. Germline CDR1 reads SNHLY; CDR2 reads FYNNEI. There are 12 residues in the CDR3. Trimming stripped 11 bases from V and 2 bases from J, with 12 bases between. This CDR3 is CAFSPIQETQYF. CDR3 coding DNA: TGTGCCTTCAGCCCTATACAAGAGACCCAGTACTTC.

The chain joins TRBV28 to TRBJ1-2; D gene ambiguous. Trimming pared 8 bases from V and 1 base from J, leaving 5 bases between. The CDR3 sequence is 11 residues long. Germline V gene lookup returns CDR1 MDHEN and CDR2 SYDVKM. The CDR3 here is CASAGNYGYTF. CDR3 DNA: TGTGCCAGCGCGGGTAACTATGGCTACACCTTC.

V is TRBV11-2 and J is TRBJ2-1; the D is unclear. CDR3 length equals 14 residues. V was pared by 4 bases and J by 3 bases, with 10 bases between. Germline CDR1 reads SGHAT; CDR2 reads FQNNGV. The CDR3 region is CASSSEYVYNEQFF. CDR3 sequence (DNA): TGTGCCAGCAGCTCGGAGTATGTCTACAATGAGCAGTTCTTC. Full variable domain (rest looked up from reference TRBV11-2 and TRBJ2-1): EAGVAQSPRYKIIEKRQSVAFWCNPISGHATLYWYQQILGQGPKLLIQFQNNGVVDDSQLPKDRFSAERLKGVDSTLKIQPAKLEDSAVYLCASSSEYVYNEQFFGPGTRLTVL.

This clone was seen only a few times. DNA of the CDR3: TGTGCCAGCAATGGTGGGACAACCTATGGCTACACCTTC. Translated: CASNGGTTYGYTF. The chain has TRBV6-1 and TRBJ1-2; tentative D call: TRBD1 (6 bases). The V and J ends lost 7 bases and 4 bases respectively, with 13 bases between them. The CDR3 contains 13 residues. The germline gives CDR1 MNHNS, CDR2 SASEGT.

This clone has more than one count but fewer than ten. The rearrangement links TRBV19 to TRBJ1-5; no clear D gene. The V gene's germline CDR1 is LNHDA and CDR2 SQIVND (reference sequence). The CDR3 has 14 residues. Trimming removed 0 bases at V and 3 bases at J, with 6 bases between. DNA for the CDR3: TGTGCCAGTAGTATAGATGGGGACAATCAGCCCCAGCATTTT. It codes for CASSIDGDNQPQHF.

The chain combines TRBV28 with TRBJ1-1; tentative D call: TRBD1 (5 bases). Trimming cost V 0 bases and J 1 base, with 12 bases left between them. The CDR3 is 16 amino acids. Germline values: CDR1 MDHEN, CDR2 SYDVKM. CDR3 residues: CASSLWGDGENTEAFF. CDR3 sequence (DNA): TGTGCCAGCAGTTTATGGGGGGACGGAGAGAACACTGAAGCTTTCTTT.

J is TRBJ1-2 and V is TRBV6-6; D might be TRBD1 (5 bases). Per germline, CDR1 MNHNY and CDR2 SVGAGI (reference sequence). Trimming left V 0 bases short and J 5 bases short, with 10 bases between. The CDR3 loop spans 14 amino acids. CDR3 sequence: CASSYSPGRYGYTF. The CDR3 DNA follows: TGTGCCAGCAGTTACTCCCCGGGGCGGTATGGCTACACCTTC.

The chain recombines TRBV2 with TRBJ1-2; D might be TRBD1 (5 bases). The germline gives CDR1 SNHLY, CDR2 FYNNEI. CDR3 length: 16 amino acids. Trimming pared 3 bases from V and 4 bases from J, leaving 18 bases between. The DNA of the CDR3 is TGTGCCAGCAGTGAGGGACGGCCGGGAGTGAGCTATGGCTACACCTTC. Protein product: CASSEGRPGVSYGYTF. Looking up the rest from reference TRBV2 and TRBJ1-2 gives the full variable domain: EPEVTQTPSHQVTQMGQEVILRCVPISNHLYFYWYRQILGQKVEFLVSFYNNEISEKSEIFDDQFSVERPDGSNFTLKIRSTKLEDSAMYFCASSEGRPGVSYGYTFGSGTRLTVV.

The chain links TRBV11-2 to TRBJ1-1, with D perhaps TRBD1 (5 bases). The CDR3 runs to 15 residues. Germline lookup yields CDR1 SGHAT and CDR2 FQNNGV. The V end was cut by 6 bases, the J end by 2 bases, with 16 bases between. The CDR3 is CASSSPQGGNTEAFF. In DNA form, the CDR3 reads TGTGCCAGCAGTTCTCCCCAGGGTGGAAACACTGAAGCTTTCTTT.

For the CDR3, the DNA is TGTGCCAGTCGGGGGGAAATTAATGAAAAACTGTTTTTT. It is translated as CASRGEINEKLFF. The V gene is TRBV19, the J gene TRBJ1-4; weak D call: TRBD1 (5 bases). Germline CDR1 LNHDA, CDR2 SQIVND (reference sequence). Trimming pared 8 bases from V and 4 bases from J, leaving 11 bases between. There are 13 residues in the CDR3.

This clone turned up a few times. This sample includes further DNA sequences coding for the same CDR3. J is TRBJ1-2 and V is TRBV28; 7 bases agree with TRBD1. Trimming at V came to 8 bases and at J to 8 bases, leaving 8 bases not matched to a gene. This CDR3 has 12 residues. The germline CDR1 and CDR2 sequences are MDHEN and SYDVKM. The CDR3 is CASSTGEYGYTF. As DNA, the CDR3 is TGTGCCAGCTCCACAGGGGAGTACGGCTACACCTTC.

The chain carries TRBV7-2 and TRBJ1-2; TRBD1 matches at 10 bases. The CDR3 has 15 amino acids. In germline, CDR1 is SGHTA, CDR2 FQGNSA. The J segment lost 8 bases and the V segment lost 3 bases, leaving 9 bases of the junction unmatched. CDR3 protein: CASSFYRDRGNGYTF. CDR3 nucleotide sequence: TGTGCCAGCAGCTTCTACCGGGACAGGGGAAACGGCTACACCTTC.

This rearrangement joins TRBV4-1 to TRBJ2-7; D not certain. The V end was cut by 0 bases, the J end by 1 base, with 4 bases between. The CDR3 is 13 residues long. Germline CDR1 and CDR2: MGHRA and YSYEKL. DNA for the CDR3: TGCGCCAGCAGCCAAGACAAATCCTACGAGCAGTACGTC. This sequence encodes CASSQDKSYEQYV.